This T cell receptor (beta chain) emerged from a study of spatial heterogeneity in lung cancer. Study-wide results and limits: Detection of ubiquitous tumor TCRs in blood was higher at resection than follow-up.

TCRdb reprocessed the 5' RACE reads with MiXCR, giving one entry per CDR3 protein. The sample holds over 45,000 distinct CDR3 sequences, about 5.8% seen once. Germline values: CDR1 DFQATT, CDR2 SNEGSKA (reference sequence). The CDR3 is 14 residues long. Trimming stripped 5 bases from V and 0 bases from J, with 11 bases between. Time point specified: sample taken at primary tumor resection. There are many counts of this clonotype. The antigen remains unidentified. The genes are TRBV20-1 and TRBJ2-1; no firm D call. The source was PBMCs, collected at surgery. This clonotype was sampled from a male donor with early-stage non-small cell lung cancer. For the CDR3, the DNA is TGCAGTGCTGTTATGGGGTTCTCCTACAATGAGCAGTTCTTC. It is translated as CSAVMGFSYNEQFF.